This T cell receptor (beta chain) was recovered during a study of PD-L1 blockade in urothelial cancer. In the study overall: Patients initiated atezolizumab in 2014 at 1,200 mg intravenously every 3 weeks. In the patient group, about 90% of the roughly 29 were males with bladder-origin urothelial cancer. Blood analysis was done at 3 weeks (second dose) and 6 weeks after treatment began.

Profiled with immunoSEQ multiplex PCR; TCRdb holds only in-frame clones, not every one. The sample consists of under 95,000 clones, more than 75% of them appearing once. The V segment lost 5 bases and the J segment 14 bases; nucleotides outside the gene matches: 9. The CDR3 loop spans 12 amino acids. CDR1 and CDR2 from the germline V gene are GTSNPN and SVGIG (reference sequence). Time point given: pretreatment peripheral blood. Sequenced material: PBMCs, taken around atezolizumab (anti-PD-L1) treatment. This chain connects TRBV30 to TRBJ2-1; 10 bases are a match to TRBD2. The receptor was isolated from a man aged 60-69 years with urothelial cancer. DNA of the CDR3: TGTGCCTGGGTGATTAGCGGGGGGAGGAAGTTCTTC. Its translation: CAWVISGGRKFF.